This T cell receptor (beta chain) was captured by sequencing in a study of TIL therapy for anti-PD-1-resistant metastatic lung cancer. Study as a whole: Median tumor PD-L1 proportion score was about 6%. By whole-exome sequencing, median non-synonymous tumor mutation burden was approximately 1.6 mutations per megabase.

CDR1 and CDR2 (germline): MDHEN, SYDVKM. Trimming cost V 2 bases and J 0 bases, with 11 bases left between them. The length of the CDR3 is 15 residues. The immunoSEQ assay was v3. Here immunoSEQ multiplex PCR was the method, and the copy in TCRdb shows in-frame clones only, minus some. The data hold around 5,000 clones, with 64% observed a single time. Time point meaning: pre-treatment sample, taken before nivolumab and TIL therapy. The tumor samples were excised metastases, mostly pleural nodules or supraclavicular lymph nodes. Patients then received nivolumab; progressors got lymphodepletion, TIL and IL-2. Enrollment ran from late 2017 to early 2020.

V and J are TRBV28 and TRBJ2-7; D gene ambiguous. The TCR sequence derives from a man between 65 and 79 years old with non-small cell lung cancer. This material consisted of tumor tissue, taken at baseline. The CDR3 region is CASSLGHTDSYEQYF. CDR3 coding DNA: TGTGCCAGCAGTTTAGGCCATACCGACTCCTACGAGCAGTACTTC.